The T cell receptor beta chain described here comes from a study of control samples from healthy donors and cancer patients. This CDR3 region has 14 residues. V lost 4 bases to trimming and J lost 5 bases; unmatched junction nucleotides: 3. CDR1 is KGHSH and CDR2 is LQKENI in the germline V gene. Sequencing was performed with immunoSEQ multiplex PCR; in TCRdb, only in-frame clones are kept and a portion is missing. The sample records more than 50,000 clones, approximately 85% being singletons. The chain uses TRBV18 and TRBJ1-4; 8 nucleotides line up with TRBD1. This sequence was found in a middle-aged man in good health. The sequenced material came from blood. The CDR3 DNA sequence: TGTGCCAGCTCACTAGGACAGGGAAATGAAAAACTGTTTTTT. This sequence encodes CASSLGQGNEKLFF.